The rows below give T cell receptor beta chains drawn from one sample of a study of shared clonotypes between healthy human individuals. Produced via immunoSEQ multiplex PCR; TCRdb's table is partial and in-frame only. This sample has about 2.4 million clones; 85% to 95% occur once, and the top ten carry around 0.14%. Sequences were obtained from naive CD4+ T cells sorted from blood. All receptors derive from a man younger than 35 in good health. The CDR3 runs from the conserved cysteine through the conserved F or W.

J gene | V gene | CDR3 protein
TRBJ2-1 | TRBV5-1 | CASSTGTGVNRLAGTTGEQFF
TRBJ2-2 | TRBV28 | CASSLGSTGELFF
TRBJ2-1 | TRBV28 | CASSFGGGNEQFF
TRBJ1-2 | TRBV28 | CASRPTDSPSVTF
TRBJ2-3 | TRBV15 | CATSRDRDVTDTQYF
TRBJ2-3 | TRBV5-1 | CASSPRTGESDTQYF
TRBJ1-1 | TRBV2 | CASCPTGGWAVAFF
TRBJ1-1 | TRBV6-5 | CASSRTGVNTEAFF
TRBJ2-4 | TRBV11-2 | CASSLVGVAKNIQYF
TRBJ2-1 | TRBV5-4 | CASSASGSFTDEQFF
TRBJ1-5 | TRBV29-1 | CSVEIPQGQTNQPQHF
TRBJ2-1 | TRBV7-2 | CASSLASGGSYNEQFF
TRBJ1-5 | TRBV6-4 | CASSDAVIEDRPGNNQPQHF
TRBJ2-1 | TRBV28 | CASLPQGLNANEQFF
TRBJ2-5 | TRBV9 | CASSEGEETQYF
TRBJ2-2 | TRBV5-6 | CASSLAKGRANTGELFF
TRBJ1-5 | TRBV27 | CASSPQFLGNQPQHF
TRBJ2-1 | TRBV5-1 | CASSRQGDYNEQFF
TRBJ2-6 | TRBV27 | CASSLFPSGANVLTF
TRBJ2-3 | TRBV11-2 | CASSPGGKTDTQYF
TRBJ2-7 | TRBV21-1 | CASSRYLTGLRGRWPYEQYF
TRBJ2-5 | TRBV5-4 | CASSSPGLGETQYF
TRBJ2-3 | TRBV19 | CASSIQAGKSDTQYF
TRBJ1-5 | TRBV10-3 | CAISTRRSGTGGEVHF
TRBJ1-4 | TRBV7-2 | CASSRQDQGKLFF
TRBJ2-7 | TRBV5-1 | CASSLYGPPYEQYF
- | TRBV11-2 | CASRDRSSYEQYF
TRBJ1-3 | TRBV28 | CASSFRTRSGNTIYF
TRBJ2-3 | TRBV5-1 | CASSASGEGTDTQYF
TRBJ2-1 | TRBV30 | CAWNGAGDYYNEQFF
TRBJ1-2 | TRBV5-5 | CASSQTGAPLGYTF
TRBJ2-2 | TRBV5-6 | CASSLVRGYDTGELFF
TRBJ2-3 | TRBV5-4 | CASSLVSTDTQYF
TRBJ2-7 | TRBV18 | CASSPGPSYEQYF
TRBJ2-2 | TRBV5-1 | CASSRNNERGAANTGELFF
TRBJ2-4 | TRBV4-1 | CASSQIGTAKNIQYF
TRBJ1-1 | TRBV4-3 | CASSQGDKLNTEAFF
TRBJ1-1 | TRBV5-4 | CASSRIKGLDTEAFF
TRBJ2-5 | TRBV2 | CASSEQGNSKTQYF
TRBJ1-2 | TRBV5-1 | CASSLASWGYGYTF
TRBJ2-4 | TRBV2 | CASSENTSGMLAKNIQYF
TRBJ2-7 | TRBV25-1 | CASSGWTGTRGEQYF
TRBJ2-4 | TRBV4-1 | CASSQDWGSQGGAKNIQYF
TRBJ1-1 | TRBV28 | CASSDPGHLNTEAFF
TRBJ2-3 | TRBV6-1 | CASRLGGSTDTQYF
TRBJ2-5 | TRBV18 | CASSTGWETQYF
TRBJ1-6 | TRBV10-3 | CAISESQVNSPLHF
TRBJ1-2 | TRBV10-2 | CASSEGTVYGYTF
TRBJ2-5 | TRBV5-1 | CASSLVGDGETQYF
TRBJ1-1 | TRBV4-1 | CASSQDLWVRVNTEAFF
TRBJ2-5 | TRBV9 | CASSGQGMEETQYF
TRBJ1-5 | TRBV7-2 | CASSLTENQPQHF
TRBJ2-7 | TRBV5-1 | CASSVGSGSYEQYF
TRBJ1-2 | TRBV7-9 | CASSLEQGGGYTF
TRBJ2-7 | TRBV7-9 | CASVDLLGEQYF
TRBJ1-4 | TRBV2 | CASSEGQVNEKLFF
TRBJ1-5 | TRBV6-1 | CASSDPGLGGQPQHF
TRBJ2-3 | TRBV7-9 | CASSQGQSLTDTQYF
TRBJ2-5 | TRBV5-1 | CASSYTSGSASAQYF
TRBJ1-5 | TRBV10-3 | CAISVGGVGQPQHF